This is a list of T cell receptor beta chains from one sample in a study of blood T cells in healthy people across ages. A single record per CDR3 protein comes from TCRdb applying MiXCR to the 5' RACE reads. The table has 1.5 million to 2 million distinct CDR3 sequences, 34% seen once; the top ten hold about 11%. The sequencing sample was made of blood. These receptors were collected from a woman in her 30s in good health. CDR3s include the opening cysteine and the closing phenylalanine or tryptophan. The D gene is left open where the match is weak. Clone size is not always given. Where it is, it says once, few, many or a class for expanded clones.

D: NA; size: many; J: TRBJ2-7; V: TRBV4-2; CDR3: CASSQEGQGRYEQYF; DNA: TGTGCCAGCAGCCAAGAAGGGCAGGGTCGGTACGAGCAGTACTTC
D: TRBD2; size: NA; J: TRBJ2-3; V: TRBV20-1; CDR3: CSARRGLPAQSTDTQYF; DNA: TGCAGTGCTAGAAGGGGACTACCTGCTCAATCCACAGATACGCAGTATTTT
D: TRBD1; size: NA; J: TRBJ1-1; V: TRBV7-9; CDR3: CASSFYGQGGTEAFF; DNA: TGTGCCAGCAGCTTTTATGGACAGGGAGGGACTGAAGCTTTCTTT
D: NA; size: few; J: TRBJ2-7; V: TRBV10-3; CDR3: CAISDWTAYEQYF; DNA: TGTGCCATCAGTGACTGGACGGCCTACGAGCAGTACTTC
D: TRBD2; size: many; J: TRBJ2-1; V: TRBV7-3; CDR3: CASSLVGLGSNEQFF; DNA: TGTGCCAGCAGCTTAGTGGGACTAGGGTCCAATGAGCAGTTCTTC
D: NA; size: few; J: TRBJ1-5; V: TRBV20-1; CDR3: CSARVPGLNQPQHF; DNA: TGCAGTGCTAGAGTGCCGGGACTCAATCAGCCCCAGCATTTT
D: NA; size: NA; J: TRBJ2-7; V: TRBV15; CDR3: CATSREKQGYEQYF; DNA: TGTGCCACCAGCAGAGAGAAACAGGGATACGAGCAGTACTTC
D: TRBD2; size: NA; J: TRBJ2-2; V: TRBV28; CDR3: CASIGLAGDTGELFF; DNA: TGTGCCAGCATCGGACTAGCGGGTGACACCGGGGAGCTGTTTTTT
D: NA; size: NA; J: TRBJ2-1; V: TRBV20-1; CDR3: CSARGPSFEQFF; DNA: TGCAGTGCTAGAGGGCCGTCCTTTGAGCAGTTCTTC
D: TRBD2; size: few; J: TRBJ2-5; V: TRBV10-2; CDR3: CASFSGRAQETQYF; DNA: TGCGCCAGCTTCAGCGGGAGGGCCCAGGAGACCCAGTACTTC
D: NA; size: once; J: TRBJ2-1; V: TRBV20-1; CDR3: CSAARGDRNEQFF; DNA: TGCAGTGCTGCCAGGGGGGATAGAAATGAGCAGTTCTTC
D: TRBD2; size: few; J: TRBJ2-1; V: TRBV20-1; CDR3: CSAPAGGLNEQFF; DNA: TGCAGTGCCCCGGCGGGAGGGCTGAATGAGCAGTTCTTC
D: NA; size: few; J: TRBJ1-4; V: TRBV7-8; CDR3: CASSSRETVSFNEKLFF; DNA: TGTGCCAGCAGCTCCCGGGAAACCGTGAGCTTTAATGAAAAACTGTTTTTT
D: TRBD1; size: NA; J: TRBJ1-5; V: TRBV20-1; CDR3: CSARSTGKNQPQHF; DNA: TGCAGTGCTAGATCGACAGGGAAGAATCAGCCCCAGCATTTT
D: NA; size: NA; J: TRBJ2-1; V: TRBV5-1; CDR3: CASSLDGSEYNEQFF; DNA: TGCGCCAGCAGCTTGGATGGTTCAGAGTACAATGAGCAGTTCTTC
D: NA; size: NA; J: TRBJ1-5; V: TRBV4-1; CDR3: CASSQDPDGGNQPQHF; DNA: TGCGCCAGCAGCCAAGATCCGGATGGAGGCAATCAGCCCCAGCATTTT